These T cell receptor beta chains were read from a single sample in a study of blood T cell repertoires in COVID-19. Some clones are missing from TCRdb's copy, which holds only in-frame ones; the method was immunoSEQ multiplex PCR. The sample lists 270,000 or so clones; 75% to 95% were seen once. The sequencing input was PBMCs or T cells enriched from blood (not recorded which). The receptors shown here come from a man in his forties who had been exposed to COVID-19. The CDR3 runs from the conserved cysteine through the conserved F or W. A D gene is named only where the DNA matches it firmly. Rows may omit the clone size; those that give it use once, few, many or a size class.

clone size	V gene	D gene	J gene	CDR3 protein	CDR3 DNA
.	TRBV3-1/TRBV3-2	.	TRBJ2-7	CASSQARWNEQYF	TGTGCCAGCAGCCAAGCTAGATGGAACGAGCAGTACTTC
.	TRBV6-5	TRBD1	TRBJ1-1	CASSLGTGGNTEAFF	TGTGCCAGCAGTTTGGGCACAGGGGGTAACACTGAAGCTTTCTTT
.	TRBV6-5	.	TRBJ2-7	CASSNRAGGEQYF	TGTGCCAGCAGTAACCGAGCGGGCGGCGAGCAGTACTTC
.	TRBV15	TRBD1	TRBJ1-1	CATSPDRGWAEAFF	TGTGCCACCAGCCCCGACAGGGGGTGGGCTGAAGCTTTCTTT
.	TRBV5-1	TRBD1	TRBJ1-1	CASSWGDRGLNTEAFF	TGCGCCAGCAGCTGGGGGGACAGGGGGCTGAACACTGAAGCTTTCTTT
.	TRBV27	.	TRBJ2-7	CASSLDETALSYEQYF	TGTGCCAGCAGTTTAGATGAGACAGCCCTCTCCTACGAGCAGTACTTC
.	TRBV2	TRBD1	TRBJ1-3	CASSVETGLVNTIYF	TGTGCCAGCAGTGTTGAGACAGGGCTGGTAAACACCATATATTTT
.	TRBV6-4	.	TRBJ1-2	CASPSGQRSFTNYGYTF	TGTGCCAGCCCGTCCGGACAGCGATCCTTTACTAACTATGGCTACACCTTC
.	TRBV7-2	TRBD1	TRBJ2-2	CASSPRKTGFPTGELFF	TGTGCCAGCAGCCCAAGAAAGACAGGGTTCCCAACCGGGGAGCTGTTTTTT
.	TRBV7-9	TRBD1	TRBJ1-4	CASSLRTGTNEKLFF	TGTGCCAGCAGCTTACGGACAGGGACTAATGAAAAACTGTTTTTT
.	TRBV4-3	.	TRBJ1-2	CASSQDYGQYFYGYTF	TGCGCCAGCAGCCAAGATTATGGCCAATATTTTTATGGCTACACCTTC
.	TRBV6-5	TRBD1	TRBJ1-2	CASIRAGGASGYTF	TGTGCCAGCATCCGTGCAGGGGGCGCAAGTGGCTACACCTTC
.	TRBV5-1	TRBD2	TRBJ2-3	CASSAGTSGSTDTQYF	TGCGCCAGCAGCGCCGGGACTAGCGGGAGTACAGATACGCAGTATTTT
.	TRBV5-1	TRBD1	TRBJ1-2	CASSFLGQGNGYTF	TGCGCCAGCAGCTTCTTAGGACAGGGGAATGGCTACACCTTC
.	TRBV30	TRBD1	TRBJ1-2	CAWSTGGAYGYTF	TGTGCCTGGTCGACAGGGGGCGCGTATGGCTACACCTTC
.	TRBV11-2	TRBD2	TRBJ2-1	CASSDRLAGYNEQFF	TGTGCCAGCAGCGATAGACTAGCGGGCTACAATGAGCAGTTCTTC
.	TRBV19	.	TRBJ2-3	CASSIETSTDTQYF	TGTGCCAGTAGTATTGAGACTAGCACAGATACGCAGTATTTT
.	TRBV28	TRBD1	TRBJ2-7	CASSLQGVGEQYF	TGTGCCAGCAGTTTACAGGGGGTGGGCGAGCAGTACTTC
.	TRBV27	TRBD1	TRBJ1-2	CASSLRGPRGYTF	TGTGCCAGCAGTTTAAGGGGGCCGCGTGGCTACACCTTC
once	TRBV25-1	TRBD2	TRBJ2-7	CASSRFSGRLNEQYF	TGTGCCAGCAGTCGGTTTAGCGGGAGGCTCAACGAGCAGTACTTC
.	TRBV24-1	.	TRBJ2-3	CATSMAGKSDTQYF	TGTGCCACCAGTATGGCAGGGAAGTCAGATACGCAGTATTTT
.	TRBV29-1	.	TRBJ2-1	CSVGTGSPHNEQFF	TGCAGCGTGGGAACAGGGTCCCCCCACAATGAGCAGTTCTTC
.	TRBV10-3	TRBD1	TRBJ2-1	CAISLTGQYNEQFF	TGTGCCATCAGTTTAACGGGACAGTACAATGAGCAGTTCTTC
.	TRBV11-1	TRBD2	TRBJ2-7	CASRWSRETIDEQYF	TGTGCCAGCAGGTGGTCGCGGGAGACGATCGACGAGCAGTACTTC
.	TRBV4-3	TRBD1	TRBJ1-2	CASSQRDRVNYGYTF	TGCGCCAGCAGCCAGAGAGACAGGGTTAACTATGGCTACACCTTC
.	TRBV6-6	.	TRBJ2-3	CASSYGRSTFTDTQYF	TGTGCCAGCAGTTACGGGAGGTCTACCTTCACAGATACGCAGTATTTT
.	TRBV4-3	TRBD1	TRBJ2-7	CASSQESPGQGSYEQYF	TGCGCCAGCAGCCAAGAGAGCCCGGGACAGGGCTCCTACGAGCAGTACTTC
.	TRBV27	TRBD2	TRBJ2-7	CASSPQVTSGSREQYF	TGTGCCAGCAGTCCCCAGGTGACTAGCGGGAGTCGAGAGCAGTACTTC
.	TRBV6-5	TRBD1	TRBJ2-7	CASSSGGVESYEQYF	TGTGCCAGCAGTTCAGGGGGCGTGGAGTCCTACGAGCAGTACTTC
.	TRBV29-1	.	TRBJ2-1	CSVEKPNYNEQFF	TGCAGCGTTGAAAAGCCGAACTACAATGAGCAGTTCTTC
few	TRBV15	.	TRBJ1-4	CATSVLRNEKLFF	TGTGCCACCAGCGTTCTGAGAAATGAAAAACTGTTTTTT
.	TRBV14	.	TRBJ1-3	CASSPGASGNTIYF	TGTGCCAGCAGCCCAGGGGCCTCTGGAAACACCATATATTTT
.	TRBV3-1/TRBV3-2	.	TRBJ2-5	CASSQEQRISQETQYF	TGTGCCAGCAGCCAAGAACAGAGAATCAGCCAAGAGACCCAGTACTTC
.	TRBV6-5	.	TRBJ2-4	CASRGQNIQYF	TGTGCCAGCAGGGGCCAAAACATTCAGTACTTC
once	TRBV29-1	.	TRBJ2-3	CSESRGTDTQYF	TGCAGCGAAAGCCGGGGCACAGATACGCAGTATTTT
once	TRBV4-1	TRBD1	TRBJ1-2	CASKQSQGDAYYGYTF	TGCGCCAGCAAACAATCACAGGGGGATGCTTACTATGGCTACACCTTC
.	TRBV29-1	.	TRBJ1-5	CSVGAGGNQPQHF	TGCAGCGTGGGCGCGGGGGGCAATCAGCCCCAGCATTTT
.	TRBV6-1	TRBD1	TRBJ1-2	CASSEGQSLYDRGHGYGYTF	TGTGCCAGCAGTGAAGGCCAGAGTCTTTATGACAGGGGGCACGGCTATGGCTACACCTTC
.	TRBV9	TRBD2	TRBJ2-1	CASSATSGISSYNEQFF	TGTGCCAGCAGCGCTACTAGCGGGATTAGCTCCTACAATGAGCAGTTCTTC
.	TRBV11-3	TRBD2	TRBJ2-7	CASSLAGDSFEQYF	TGTGCCAGCAGTCTAGCGGGAGACTCGTTCGAGCAGTACTTC
.	TRBV7-9	.	TRBJ2-7	CASSLGQNYEQYF	TGTGCCAGCAGCTTAGGGCAAAACTACGAGCAGTACTTC
.	TRBV10-2	.	TRBJ2-1	CASSEEGVDRGNEQFF	TGCGCCAGCAGTGAGGAAGGGGTAGATCGTGGCAATGAGCAGTTCTTC
.	TRBV12-3/TRBV12-4	.	TRBJ2-7	CASSLGLRREQYF	TGTGCCAGCAGTTTAGGGTTACGGCGGGAGCAGTACTTC
.	TRBV18	.	TRBJ2-1	CASSPPDFPDNNEQFF	TGTGCCAGCTCACCACCGGACTTTCCAGACAACAATGAGCAGTTCTTC
once	TRBV10-2	.	TRBJ1-4	CASSELSRQFNEKLFF	TGCGCCAGCAGTGAGTTAAGCAGGCAATTCAATGAAAAACTGTTTTTT
.	TRBV11-2	TRBD2	TRBJ2-7	CASSLDGVAGGYEQYF	TGTGCCAGCAGCTTAGACGGTGTAGCGGGAGGCTACGAGCAGTACTTC
.	TRBV4-1	.	TRBJ1-6	CASSQDGQNNSPLHF	TGCGCCAGCAGCCAAGATGGTCAGAACAATTCACCCCTCCACTTT
.	TRBV19	TRBD2	TRBJ2-5	CASQGLASQETQYF	TGTGCCAGTCAGGGACTAGCGAGCCAAGAGACCCAGTACTTC
once	TRBV28	.	TRBJ1-2	CASSLWEGGKNGYTF	TGTGCCAGCAGTTTATGGGAGGGTGGTAAGAATGGCTACACCTTC
.	TRBV11-2	.	TRBJ2-3	CASSRLGLTGFRGTDTQYF	TGTGCCAGCAGCCGGCTCGGACTAACGGGGTTTAGGGGCACAGATACGCAGTATTTT
.	TRBV9	TRBD1	TRBJ1-1	CASSVAGQGAGIEAFF	TGTGCCAGCAGCGTAGCGGGACAGGGGGCGGGCATTGAAGCTTTCTTT
.	TRBV6-5	.	TRBJ2-7	CASSYPQVMGYEQYF	TGTGCCAGCAGTTACCCACAGGTCATGGGATACGAGCAGTACTTC
.	TRBV5-5	TRBD2	TRBJ2-5	CASSLFITGGGETQYF	TGTGCCAGCAGCTTGTTTATTACGGGAGGAGGGGAGACCCAGTACTTC
.	TRBV6-5	.	TRBJ1-6	CAIPVGGSYNSPLHF	TGTGCCATCCCGGTAGGGGGCTCCTATAATTCACCCCTCCACTTT
.	TRBV7-9	.	TRBJ1-2	CASSLSSVTNGYTF	TGTGCCAGCAGCCTATCCTCAGTGACTAATGGCTACACCTTC
once	TRBV29-1	.	TRBJ2-7	CSVEDGDTPGEQYF	TGCAGCGTTGAAGATGGGGACACCCCGGGCGAGCAGTACTTC
.	TRBV6-2/TRBV6-3	TRBD2	TRBJ2-1	CASSYRVGGDEQFF	TGTGCCAGCAGTTACCGAGTGGGGGGGGATGAGCAGTTCTTC
.	TRBV6-1	TRBD2	TRBJ2-1	CASSVLLAGDLNEQFF	TGTGCCAGCAGTGTTTTACTAGCGGGAGATCTCAATGAGCAGTTCTTC